These T cell receptor beta chains were read from a single sample in a study of OX40 agonist ivuxolimab in advanced cancers. Assay used: immunoSEQ multiplex PCR; TCRdb lists only in-frame clones, some missing. The sample includes 37,000 or so clones, about 80% seen only once; the top ten take around a sixth. Sequenced material: CD4+ or CD8+ T cells sorted from blood, taken in a trial of the OX40 agonist ivuxolimab. These receptors all come from an adult with an advanced solid tumor such as melanoma, head and neck, liver or kidney cancer. CDR3s include the opening cysteine and the closing phenylalanine or tryptophan. Each record gives: D gene, V gene, J gene, clone size, CDR3 DNA, CDR3 protein. D genes are given only for firm matches. Clone size is stated in some rows and not others, as once, few, many or a class when expanded.

d_call: .; v_call: TRBV12-5; j_call: TRBJ1-6; clone_size: .; cdr3_nt: TGTGCTAGTCGGACAGACTCCTATAATTCACCCCTCCACTTT; cdr3_aa: CASRTDSYNSPLHF
d_call: .; v_call: TRBV18; j_call: TRBJ2-1; clone_size: .; cdr3_nt: TGTGCCAGCTCACCGGATAGCAGTGAGCAGTTCTTC; cdr3_aa: CASSPDSSEQFF
d_call: .; v_call: TRBV27; j_call: TRBJ1-1; clone_size: .; cdr3_nt: TGTGCCAGCGGAATAGCAAGAGGGGGTCACACTGAAGCTTTCTTT; cdr3_aa: CASGIARGGHTEAFF
d_call: .; v_call: TRBV6-1; j_call: TRBJ2-3; clone_size: .; cdr3_nt: TGTGCCAGCAGTGAATTCCTAGAGAGAGATACGCAGTATTTT; cdr3_aa: CASSEFLERDTQYF
d_call: .; v_call: TRBV30; j_call: TRBJ1-1; clone_size: .; cdr3_nt: TGTGCCTGGTCCCTGAACACTGAAGCTTTCTTT; cdr3_aa: CAWSLNTEAFF
d_call: .; v_call: TRBV6-6; j_call: TRBJ1-1; clone_size: .; cdr3_nt: TGTGCCAGCCAAAGGGGAGTTACTGAAGCTTTCTTT; cdr3_aa: CASQRGVTEAFF
d_call: .; v_call: TRBV9; j_call: TRBJ2-3; clone_size: .; cdr3_nt: TGTGCCAGCAGCGTAGATCGACGAGATACGCAGTATTTT; cdr3_aa: CASSVDRRDTQYF
d_call: .; v_call: TRBV7-9; j_call: TRBJ2-1; clone_size: .; cdr3_nt: TGTGCCAGCAGCTTAGTGTCCGGGGGACGTGAGCAGTTCTTC; cdr3_aa: CASSLVSGGREQFF
d_call: .; v_call: TRBV30; j_call: TRBJ2-7; clone_size: few; cdr3_nt: TGTGCCTGGAGTGCCACAAACTACGAGCAGTACTTC; cdr3_aa: CAWSATNYEQYF
d_call: .; v_call: TRBV6-6; j_call: TRBJ2-5; clone_size: .; cdr3_nt: TGTGCCAGCAGTTGGGGTGAGGAGACCCAGTACTTC; cdr3_aa: CASSWGEETQYF
d_call: .; v_call: TRBV30; j_call: TRBJ1-6; clone_size: few; cdr3_nt: TGTGCCTGGAGTGACTTCGGGAATTCACCCCTCCACTTT; cdr3_aa: CAWSDFGNSPLHF
d_call: .; v_call: TRBV7-9; j_call: TRBJ1-1; clone_size: .; cdr3_nt: TGTGCCAGCAGCGTTAGAGAAGGGACTGAAGCTTTCTTT; cdr3_aa: CASSVREGTEAFF
d_call: .; v_call: TRBV27; j_call: TRBJ2-6; clone_size: medium-sized; cdr3_nt: TGTGCCAGCAGTTCAAGCGTGAGCTCTGGGGCCAACGTCCTGACTTTC; cdr3_aa: CASSSSVSSGANVLTF
d_call: .; v_call: TRBV4-1; j_call: TRBJ2-7; clone_size: few; cdr3_nt: TGCGCCAGCAGCCAAGATTGGAGGCCTAATACTCCCTACGAGCAGTACTTC; cdr3_aa: CASSQDWRPNTPYEQYF
d_call: .; v_call: TRBV6-5; j_call: TRBJ1-1; clone_size: .; cdr3_nt: TGTGCCAGCAGTTACAGGAGCACTGAAGCTTTCTTT; cdr3_aa: CASSYRSTEAFF
d_call: .; v_call: TRBV20-1; j_call: TRBJ2-1; clone_size: .; cdr3_nt: TGCAGTGCTAGATTGCAAAATGAGCAGTTCTTC; cdr3_aa: CSARLQNEQFF
d_call: TRBD1; v_call: TRBV2; j_call: TRBJ1-2; clone_size: .; cdr3_nt: TGTGCCAGCAGTGAAAGAGGACAGGGGGTTCTTGTTGGCTACACCTTC; cdr3_aa: CASSERGQGVLVGYTF
d_call: .; v_call: TRBV6-5; j_call: TRBJ2-5; clone_size: few; cdr3_nt: TGTGCCAGCAGGTTAGGTGGAGAGACCCAGTACTTC; cdr3_aa: CASRLGGETQYF
d_call: TRBD2; v_call: TRBV5-1; j_call: TRBJ2-5; clone_size: .; cdr3_nt: TGCGCCAGCAGCTTGTCAGTACTAGCGGGACAAGAGACCCAGTACTTC; cdr3_aa: CASSLSVLAGQETQYF
d_call: TRBD1; v_call: TRBV28; j_call: TRBJ2-7; clone_size: .; cdr3_nt: TGTGCCAGCAGTAAAACGGCAGGGGGCAAGTACGAGCAGTACTTC; cdr3_aa: CASSKTAGGKYEQYF
d_call: .; v_call: TRBV29-1; j_call: TRBJ2-1; clone_size: .; cdr3_nt: TGCAGCGTTGAAGCCTCTCGAGGAGGGGCTAGCTCCTACAATGAGCAGTTCTTC; cdr3_aa: CSVEASRGGASSYNEQFF
d_call: TRBD2; v_call: TRBV9; j_call: TRBJ2-3; clone_size: .; cdr3_nt: TGTGCCAGCAGCGTAGCAGCGGGGCGCACAGATACGCAGTATTTT; cdr3_aa: CASSVAAGRTDTQYF
d_call: .; v_call: TRBV9; j_call: TRBJ2-2; clone_size: .; cdr3_nt: TGTGCCAGCAGGGACGGGGTGGTGAACACCGGGGAGCTGTTTTTT; cdr3_aa: CASRDGVVNTGELFF